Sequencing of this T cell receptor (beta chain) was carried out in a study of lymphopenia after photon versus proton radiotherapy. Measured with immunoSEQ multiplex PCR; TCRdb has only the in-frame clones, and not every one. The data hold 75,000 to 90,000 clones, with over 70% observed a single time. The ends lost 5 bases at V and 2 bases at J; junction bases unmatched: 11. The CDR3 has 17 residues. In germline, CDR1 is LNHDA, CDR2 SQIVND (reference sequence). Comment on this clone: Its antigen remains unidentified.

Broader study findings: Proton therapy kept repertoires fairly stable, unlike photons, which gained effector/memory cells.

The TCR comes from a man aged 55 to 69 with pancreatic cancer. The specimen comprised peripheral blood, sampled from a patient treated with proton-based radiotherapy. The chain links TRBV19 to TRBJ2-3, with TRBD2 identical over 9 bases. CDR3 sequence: CASSGGTSLKLTDTQYF. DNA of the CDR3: TGTGCCAGTAGTGGGGGGACTAGCCTAAAACTCACAGATACGCAGTATTTT.